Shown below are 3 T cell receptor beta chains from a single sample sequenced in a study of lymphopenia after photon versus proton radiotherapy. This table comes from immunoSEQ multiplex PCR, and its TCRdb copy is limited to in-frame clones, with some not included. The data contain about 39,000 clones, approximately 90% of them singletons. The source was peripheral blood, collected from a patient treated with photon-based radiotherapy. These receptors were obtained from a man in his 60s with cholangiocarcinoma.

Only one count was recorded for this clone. The CDR3 reads CASTPGPPETQYF. The CDR3 DNA sequence: TGTGCCAGCACCCCGGGTCCCCCCGAGACCCAGTACTTC. The gene calls are TRBV2 and TRBJ2-5, with unresolved D. The germline V gene has CDR1 SNHLY and CDR2 FYNNEI. Trimming removed 7 bases at V and 5 bases at J, with 14 bases between. CDR3 size: 13 residues.

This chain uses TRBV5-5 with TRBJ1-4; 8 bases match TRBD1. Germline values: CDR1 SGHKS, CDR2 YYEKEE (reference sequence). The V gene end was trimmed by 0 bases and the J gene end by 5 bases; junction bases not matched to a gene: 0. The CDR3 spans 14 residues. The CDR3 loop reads CASSLGTGNEKLFF. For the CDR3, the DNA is TGTGCCAGCAGCTTGGGGACAGGGAATGAAAAACTGTTTTTT. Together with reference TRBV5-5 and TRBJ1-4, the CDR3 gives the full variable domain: DAGVTQSPTHLIKTRGQQVTLRCSPISGHKSVSWYQQVLGQGPQFIFQYYEKEERGRGNFPDRFSARQFPNYSSELNVNALLLGDSALYLCASSLGTGNEKLFFGSGTQLSVL.

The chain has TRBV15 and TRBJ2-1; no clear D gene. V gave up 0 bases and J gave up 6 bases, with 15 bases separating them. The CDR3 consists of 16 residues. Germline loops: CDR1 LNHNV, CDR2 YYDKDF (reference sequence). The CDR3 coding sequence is TGTGCCACCAGCAGAGATGAGGCTTCCGACTTCAATGAGCAGTTCTTC. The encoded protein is CATSRDEASDFNEQFF.